A selection of T cell receptor beta chains follows, all from one sample in a study of T cell responses to AZD1222 COVID-19 vaccine. The repertoire was sequenced with immunoSEQ multiplex PCR; TCRdb's copy has only in-frame clones and lacks some. This repertoire shows roughly 110,000 clones, 92% found once; its top ten account for approximately 9.3%. Specimen: peripheral blood, collected 28 days after the second AZD1222 dose. These receptors were taken from an adult who received the AZD1222 COVID-19 vaccine. CDR3s include the opening cysteine and the closing phenylalanine or tryptophan. Fields, in order: clone size, V gene, J gene, CDR3 length, D gene, CDR3 DNA, CDR3 protein. A D gene is named only where the DNA matches it firmly. Expanded clones are given a class, and other clones once, few, many or no size at all.

clone size: NA
V gene: TRBV6-1
J gene: TRBJ1-1
CDR3 length: 13
D gene: NA
CDR3 DNA: TGTGCCAGCAGTGAATCCGCGAACACTGAAGCTTTCTTT
CDR3 protein: CASSESANTEAFF

clone size: NA
V gene: TRBV9
J gene: TRBJ2-5
CDR3 length: 16
D gene: NA
CDR3 DNA: TGTGCCAGCAGCGTAGGACAGGGAGGGATTCAAGAGACCCAGTACTTC
CDR3 protein: CASSVGQGGIQETQYF

clone size: NA
V gene: TRBV19
J gene: TRBJ2-2
CDR3 length: 19
D gene: TRBD2
CDR3 DNA: TGTGCCAGTACCCCCAGGGGGACTAGCGGGGTCGCGAGAACCGGGGAGCTGTTTTTT
CDR3 protein: CASTPRGTSGVARTGELFF

clone size: NA
V gene: TRBV12-3/TRBV12-4
J gene: TRBJ1-1
CDR3 length: 12
D gene: NA
CDR3 DNA: TGTGCCAGCAGTTTACCCCACGTGGGAGCTTTCTTT
CDR3 protein: CASSLPHVGAFF

clone size: NA
V gene: TRBV27
J gene: TRBJ2-7
CDR3 length: 13
D gene: NA
CDR3 DNA: TGTGCCAGCAGTTTCGGACTGACCTACGAGCAGTACTTC
CDR3 protein: CASSFGLTYEQYF

clone size: NA
V gene: TRBV5-6
J gene: TRBJ1-1
CDR3 length: 14
D gene: TRBD1
CDR3 DNA: TGTGCCAGCAGCCGGGACAGGGTGAACACTGAAGCTTTCTTT
CDR3 protein: CASSRDRVNTEAFF

clone size: NA
V gene: TRBV5-5
J gene: TRBJ1-5
CDR3 length: 17
D gene: TRBD1
CDR3 DNA: TGTGCCAGCAGCTTGACAGGGGGCTCTATCGCCAGTCAGCCCCAGCATTTT
CDR3 protein: CASSLTGGSIASQPQHF

clone size: NA
V gene: TRBV5-1
J gene: TRBJ1-6
CDR3 length: 14
D gene: NA
CDR3 DNA: TGCGCCAGCAGCTTGGCTCAGGGGAATTCACCCCTCCACTTT
CDR3 protein: CASSLAQGNSPLHF

clone size: NA
V gene: TRBV1
J gene: TRBJ2-7
CDR3 length: 14
D gene: NA
CDR3 DNA: TGCACCAGCAGCCGGACCGGGACAGCCTACGAGCAGTACTTC
CDR3 protein: CTSSRTGTAYEQYF

clone size: once
V gene: TRBV3-1/TRBV3-2
J gene: TRBJ1-5
CDR3 length: 14
D gene: NA
CDR3 DNA: TGTGCCAGCAGCCAAGGGCCGGGGAAAAAGCCCCAGCATTTT
CDR3 protein: CASSQGPGKKPQHF

clone size: NA
V gene: TRBV5-8
J gene: TRBJ1-4
CDR3 length: 14
D gene: NA
CDR3 DNA: TGTGCCAGCAGCTTATTTCTGGGTTCTGAAAAACTGTTTTTT
CDR3 protein: CASSLFLGSEKLFF

clone size: NA
V gene: TRBV30
J gene: TRBJ2-3
CDR3 length: 15
D gene: NA
CDR3 DNA: TGTGCCTGGAGTGCCCGGAAGGGTATAGCAGATACGCAGTATTTT
CDR3 protein: CAWSARKGIADTQYF

clone size: NA
V gene: TRBV19
J gene: TRBJ2-2
CDR3 length: 17
D gene: TRBD1
CDR3 DNA: TGTGCCAGTAGTATATCGGGGACAGGTTCCTACGGCGGGGAGCTGTTTTTT
CDR3 protein: CASSISGTGSYGGELFF

clone size: NA
V gene: TRBV14
J gene: TRBJ2-7
CDR3 length: 15
D gene: TRBD2
CDR3 DNA: TGTGCCAGCAGCCAGTTACTAGCGGATGACTACGAGCAGTACTTC
CDR3 protein: CASSQLLADDYEQYF

clone size: NA
V gene: TRBV19
J gene: TRBJ2-5
CDR3 length: 13
D gene: NA
CDR3 DNA: TGTGCCAGCCGACCGGGCCGAGGGGAGACCCAGTACTTC
CDR3 protein: CASRPGRGETQYF

clone size: NA
V gene: TRBV10-2
J gene: TRBJ2-3
CDR3 length: 15
D gene: TRBD2
CDR3 DNA: TGCGCCAGCAGTGACGGACTAGCGGGGGGCTGGGAGCAGTATTTT
CDR3 protein: CASSDGLAGGWEQYF

clone size: once
V gene: TRBV6-5
J gene: TRBJ1-2
CDR3 length: 16
D gene: NA
CDR3 DNA: TGTGCCAGCAGTTACTCGAGTTCAGCAGTCCCGGAAGGCTACACCTTC
CDR3 protein: CASSYSSSAVPEGYTF

clone size: NA
V gene: TRBV7-9
J gene: TRBJ2-2
CDR3 length: 15
D gene: TRBD1
CDR3 DNA: TGTGCCAGCAGCTTAGTGACAGGGGGCACCGGGGAGCTGTTTTTT
CDR3 protein: CASSLVTGGTGELFF

clone size: NA
V gene: TRBV7-8
J gene: TRBJ1-2
CDR3 length: 15
D gene: TRBD1
CDR3 DNA: TGTGCCAGCAGCTCCTCCAGGGGGCGGAGCTATGGCTACACCTTC
CDR3 protein: CASSSSRGRSYGYTF

clone size: NA
V gene: TRBV5-1
J gene: TRBJ2-2
CDR3 length: 14
D gene: NA
CDR3 DNA: TGCGCCAGCAGCCTTAGACTGGCAACCGGGGAGCTGTTTTTT
CDR3 protein: CASSLRLATGELFF

clone size: NA
V gene: TRBV5-1
J gene: TRBJ2-7
CDR3 length: 17
D gene: TRBD1
CDR3 DNA: TGCGCCAGCAGCACCCGGACAGGGGACTCCTTGTCCTACGAGCAGTACTTC
CDR3 protein: CASSTRTGDSLSYEQYF

clone size: NA
V gene: TRBV4-1
J gene: TRBJ2-1
CDR3 length: 13
D gene: NA
CDR3 DNA: TGCGCCAGCAGCATTCGGACAGTCAATGAGCAGTTCTTC
CDR3 protein: CASSIRTVNEQFF

clone size: NA
V gene: TRBV10-3
J gene: TRBJ2-1
CDR3 length: 12
D gene: NA
CDR3 DNA: TGTGCCATCCGGGACTCCTACAATGAGCAGTTCTTC
CDR3 protein: CAIRDSYNEQFF

clone size: NA
V gene: TRBV5-8
J gene: TRBJ2-1
CDR3 length: 15
D gene: TRBD2
CDR3 DNA: TGTGCCAGCAGCTTGTCTAGCGGGAGTATCTATGAGCAGTTCTTC
CDR3 protein: CASSLSSGSIYEQFF

clone size: NA
V gene: TRBV28
J gene: TRBJ2-7
CDR3 length: 16
D gene: TRBD2
CDR3 DNA: TGTGCCAGCAGCCCACTCACCCTAGGGAGGGACTACGAGCAGTACTTC
CDR3 protein: CASSPLTLGRDYEQYF

clone size: once
V gene: TRBV6-5
J gene: TRBJ1-1
CDR3 length: 13
D gene: NA
CDR3 DNA: TGTGCCAGCAGACACAGGGTGAACACTGAAGCTTTCTTT
CDR3 protein: CASRHRVNTEAFF

clone size: NA
V gene: TRBV27
J gene: TRBJ1-5
CDR3 length: 17
D gene: NA
CDR3 DNA: TGTGCCAGCAGTTTATCGTTCTCGAGTACCGCTAATCAGCCCCAGCATTTT
CDR3 protein: CASSLSFSSTANQPQHF

clone size: NA
V gene: TRBV5-4
J gene: TRBJ2-3
CDR3 length: 16
D gene: TRBD2
CDR3 DNA: TGTGCCAGCAGCCCGTTTCTAGCGGGAGGGTCAGATACGCAGTATTTT
CDR3 protein: CASSPFLAGGSDTQYF

clone size: NA
V gene: TRBV28
J gene: TRBJ2-1
CDR3 length: 12
D gene: NA
CDR3 DNA: TGTGCCAGCAGTTTATCGGGCAATGAGCAGTTCTTC
CDR3 protein: CASSLSGNEQFF

clone size: NA
V gene: TRBV23-1
J gene: TRBJ1-5
CDR3 length: 13
D gene: NA
CDR3 DNA: TGCGCCAGCAGTCAGTTAGACAATCAGCCCCAGCATTTT
CDR3 protein: CASSQLDNQPQHF

clone size: NA
V gene: TRBV11-2
J gene: TRBJ2-3
CDR3 length: 13
D gene: TRBD2
CDR3 DNA: TGTGCCAGCAGACTAGCGGGGCCATATACGCAGTATTTT
CDR3 protein: CASRLAGPYTQYF

clone size: NA
V gene: TRBV28
J gene: TRBJ2-7
CDR3 length: 14
D gene: NA
CDR3 DNA: TGTGCCAGCAGTTTCACCGGGCCTACCTACGAGCAGTACTTC
CDR3 protein: CASSFTGPTYEQYF

clone size: NA
V gene: TRBV18
J gene: TRBJ2-2
CDR3 length: 16
D gene: NA
CDR3 DNA: TGTGCCAGCTCACCACCCGGAGGGAGGACCACCGGGGAGCTGTTTTTT
CDR3 protein: CASSPPGGRTTGELFF

clone size: few
V gene: TRBV6-5
J gene: TRBJ2-7
CDR3 length: 13
D gene: TRBD2
CDR3 DNA: TGTGCCAGCCGGGGGGGACCCCCTTTCGAGCAGTACTTC
CDR3 protein: CASRGGPPFEQYF

clone size: NA
V gene: TRBV29-1
J gene: TRBJ2-3
CDR3 length: 14
D gene: NA
CDR3 DNA: TGCAGCGCTAAGACCTTAAAGGGCACAGATACGCAGTATTTT
CDR3 protein: CSAKTLKGTDTQYF

clone size: NA
V gene: TRBV6-2/TRBV6-3
J gene: TRBJ1-1
CDR3 length: 16
D gene: NA
CDR3 DNA: TGTGCCAGCAGTTACTCTAGGGCGGCCATGAACACTGAAGCTTTCTTT
CDR3 protein: CASSYSRAAMNTEAFF

clone size: NA
V gene: TRBV20-1
J gene: TRBJ1-2
CDR3 length: 11
D gene: NA
CDR3 DNA: TGCAGTGCTAGCTCGGTCTATGGCTACACCTTC
CDR3 protein: CSASSVYGYTF

clone size: NA
V gene: TRBV27
J gene: TRBJ2-5
CDR3 length: 15
D gene: TRBD1
CDR3 DNA: TGTGCCAGCAGTACACTGGACAGGGCCGGGGGGACCCAGTACTTC
CDR3 protein: CASSTLDRAGGTQYF

clone size: once
V gene: TRBV28
J gene: TRBJ2-1
CDR3 length: 16
D gene: TRBD2
CDR3 DNA: TGTGCCAGCAGCATAGGAGGGACTAGCGGGAGCTATGAGCAGTTCTTC
CDR3 protein: CASSIGGTSGSYEQFF

clone size: once
V gene: TRBV6-6
J gene: TRBJ2-5
CDR3 length: 14
D gene: TRBD1
CDR3 DNA: TGTGCCAGCAGGGGGGACAGGCCACAAGAGACCCAGTACTTC
CDR3 protein: CASRGDRPQETQYF

clone size: NA
V gene: TRBV19
J gene: TRBJ2-2
CDR3 length: 14
D gene: TRBD1
CDR3 DNA: TGTGCCAGTTCGGACAGGGGGCGAACCGGGGAGCTGTTTTTT
CDR3 protein: CASSDRGRTGELFF

clone size: NA
V gene: TRBV5-1
J gene: TRBJ2-2
CDR3 length: 15
D gene: NA
CDR3 DNA: TGCGCCAGCAGCTTAAGACAGGCGAACACCGGGGAGCTGTTTTTT
CDR3 protein: CASSLRQANTGELFF

clone size: NA
V gene: TRBV19
J gene: TRBJ1-4
CDR3 length: 12
D gene: NA
CDR3 DNA: TGTGCCACTTCTCGGACTCCCAGCTGGCTGTTTTTT
CDR3 protein: CATSRTPSWLFF

clone size: NA
V gene: TRBV6-5
J gene: TRBJ1-6
CDR3 length: 16
D gene: NA
CDR3 DNA: TGTGCCAGCAGTTACTCAATTGCAGTCGGTAGTTCACCCCTCCACTTT
CDR3 protein: CASSYSIAVGSSPLHF

clone size: NA
V gene: TRBV7-2
J gene: TRBJ2-7
CDR3 length: 17
D gene: NA
CDR3 DNA: TGTGCCAGCAGCTTAGCCCCCTCCGGGATTCTACCCTACGAGCAGTACTTC
CDR3 protein: CASSLAPSGILPYEQYF

clone size: once
V gene: TRBV7-9
J gene: TRBJ1-4
CDR3 length: 15
D gene: NA
CDR3 DNA: TGTGCCAGCAGCCCATCCCGGACAGCCAATGAAAAACTGTTTTTT
CDR3 protein: CASSPSRTANEKLFF

clone size: NA
V gene: TRBV7-2
J gene: TRBJ2-7
CDR3 length: 13
D gene: NA
CDR3 DNA: TGTGCCAGCAGCACCCTGGGCGTGGGCGAGCAGTACTTC
CDR3 protein: CASSTLGVGEQYF

clone size: NA
V gene: TRBV7-2
J gene: TRBJ2-7
CDR3 length: 16
D gene: TRBD2
CDR3 DNA: TGTGCCAGCAGCCCAGGACTAGCGGGAGGTACCTACGAGCAGTACTTC
CDR3 protein: CASSPGLAGGTYEQYF

clone size: NA
V gene: TRBV20-1
J gene: TRBJ2-7
CDR3 length: 10
D gene: NA
CDR3 DNA: TGCAGCTGGCTGGGATACGAGCAGTACTTC
CDR3 protein: CSWLGYEQYF

clone size: NA
V gene: TRBV7-2
J gene: TRBJ1-2
CDR3 length: 15
D gene: NA
CDR3 DNA: TGTGCCAGCAGCTTAGTTGGCCGAATTAGTTATGGCTACACCTTC
CDR3 protein: CASSLVGRISYGYTF

clone size: NA
V gene: TRBV13
J gene: TRBJ2-1
CDR3 length: 15
D gene: NA
CDR3 DNA: TGTGCCAGCAGCTTTTTAGAGCACTCCTACAATGAGCAGTTCTTC
CDR3 protein: CASSFLEHSYNEQFF

clone size: NA
V gene: TRBV27
J gene: TRBJ2-1
CDR3 length: 13
D gene: NA
CDR3 DNA: TGTGCCAGCAGTCGCACCGCTCCGACTGAGCAGTTCTTC
CDR3 protein: CASSRTAPTEQFF